Shown below are 4 T cell receptor beta chains from a single sample sequenced in a study of T cell repertoires in cytomegalovirus infection. TCRdb reprocessed the reads via MiXCR and lists one record per CDR3 protein. Among about 180,000 distinct CDR3 sequences, roughly 14% were seen once, and the ten largest hold around 27%. Sequencing was done on a sample of PBMCs. These receptors were collected from a human donor in good health (CMV status not recorded). Some clones in this sample may be carry-over from other donors' samples.

This sequence joins TRBV7-8 and TRBJ2-7, with D possibly being TRBD2 (5 bases). V was pared by 2 bases and J by 4 bases, with 12 bases between. The CDR3 consists of 14 residues. From germline, CDR1 is SGHVS and CDR2 FQNEAQ. In nucleotides, the CDR3 is TGTGCCAGCAGCTTACAGCCCGGGGAATACGAGCAGTACTTC. Amino acid sequence: CASSLQPGEYEQYF.

On this clonotype itself: This could be a read error, since a much larger clone is one nucleotide away. V and J are TRBV7-2 and TRBJ2-2; D unresolved. The germline gives CDR1 SGHTA, CDR2 FQGNSA. The CDR3 is 14 amino acids. V was clipped by 0 bases and J by 6 bases, with 8 bases between them. CDR3 sequence (DNA): TGTGCCAGCAGCTTAGCGCTCCGATCCGGGGAGCTGTTTTTT. Amino acids: CASSLALRSGELFF. Full variable domain (outside the CDR3, taken from reference TRBV7-2 and TRBJ2-2): GAGVSQSPSNKVTEKGKDVELRCDPISGHTALYWYRQSLGQGLEFLIYFQGNSAPDKSGLPSDRFSAERTGGSVSTLTIQRTQQEDSAVYLCASSLALRSGELFFGEGSRLTVL.

This clonotype was detected a few times. This chain links TRBV6-2 or TRBV6-3 with TRBJ2-7; 13 bases line up with TRBD2. The ends lost 6 bases at V and 4 bases at J; junction bases unmatched: 6. CDR1 and CDR2 (germline): MNHEY, SVGEGT. This CDR3 has 15 residues. The CDR3 loop reads CASRFGLAGAYEQYF. The CDR3 coding sequence is TGTGCCAGCAGGTTTGGACTAGCGGGAGCTTACGAGCAGTACTTC.

In its sample, this clonotype was seen many times. V is TRBV7-9 and J is TRBJ2-1, with D hard to call. Germline V lookup: CDR1 SEHNR, CDR2 FQNEAQ (reference sequence). Trimming pared 5 bases from V and 5 bases from J, leaving 16 bases between. CDR3 size: 15 residues. The CDR3 loop reads CASSRVRVSDNEQFF. In DNA, the CDR3 is TGTGCCAGCAGCCGGGTTAGAGTGAGTGACAATGAGCAGTTCTTC.